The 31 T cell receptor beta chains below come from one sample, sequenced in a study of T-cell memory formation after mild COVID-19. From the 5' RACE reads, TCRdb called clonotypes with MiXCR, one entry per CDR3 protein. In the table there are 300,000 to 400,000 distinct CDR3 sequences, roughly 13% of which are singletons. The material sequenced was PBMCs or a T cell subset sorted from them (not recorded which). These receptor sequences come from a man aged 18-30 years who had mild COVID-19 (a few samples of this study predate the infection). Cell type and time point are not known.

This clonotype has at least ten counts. The CDR3 coding sequence is TGTGCCAGCAGCTACTTTTCATCCTCTCAAGAGACCCAGTACTTC. It is translated as CASSYFSSSQETQYF. The V and J genes are TRBV7-6 and TRBJ2-5, with D unresolved. The ends were cut back, 4 bases at V and 2 bases at J, with 14 bases in the middle. The CDR3 spans 15 residues. Germline V lookup: CDR1 SGHVS, CDR2 FNYEAQ.

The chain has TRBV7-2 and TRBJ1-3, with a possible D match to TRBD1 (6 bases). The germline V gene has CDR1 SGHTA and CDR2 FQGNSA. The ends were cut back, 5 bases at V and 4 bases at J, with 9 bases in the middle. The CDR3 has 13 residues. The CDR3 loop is CASSPQGGNTIYF. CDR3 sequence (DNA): TGTGCCAGCAGCCCGCAGGGGGGAAACACCATATATTTT. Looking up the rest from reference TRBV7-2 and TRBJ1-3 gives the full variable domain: GAGVSQSPSNKVTEKGKDVELRCDPISGHTALYWYRQSLGQGLEFLIYFQGNSAPDKSGLPSDRFSAERTGGSVSTLTIQRTQQEDSAVYLCASSPQGGNTIYFGEGSWLTVV.

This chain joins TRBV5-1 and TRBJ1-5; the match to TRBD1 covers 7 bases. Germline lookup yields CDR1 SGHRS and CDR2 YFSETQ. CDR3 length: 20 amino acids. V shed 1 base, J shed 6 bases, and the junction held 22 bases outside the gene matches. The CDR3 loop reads CASSLIPRGFVSKLCQPQHF. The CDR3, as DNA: TGCGCCAGCAGCTTGATCCCCAGGGGGTTTGTGTCGAAGCTCTGTCAGCCCCAGCATTTT.

The CDR3 DNA reads TGTGCCAGCAGCTATTCGAGCACCGGGGAGCTGTTTTTT. It codes for CASSYSSTGELFF. The rearrangement uses TRBV6-6 and TRBJ2-2; no firm D call. The V end was cut by 6 bases, the J end by 4 bases, with 9 bases between. CDR1 and CDR2 from the germline V gene are MNHNY and SVGAGI (reference sequence). This CDR3 is built from 13 residues.

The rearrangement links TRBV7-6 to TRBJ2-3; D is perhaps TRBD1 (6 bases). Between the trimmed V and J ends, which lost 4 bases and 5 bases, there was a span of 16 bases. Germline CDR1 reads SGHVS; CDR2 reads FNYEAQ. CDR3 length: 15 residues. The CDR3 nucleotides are TGTGCCAGCAGCTCGCTTGGGGGCGGAGGAGATACGCAGTATTTT. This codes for CASSSLGGGGDTQYF.

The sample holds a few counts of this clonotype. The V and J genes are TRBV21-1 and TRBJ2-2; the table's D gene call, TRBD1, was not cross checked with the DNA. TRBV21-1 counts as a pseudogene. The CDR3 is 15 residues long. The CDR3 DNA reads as TGTGCCAGCATGCAAACAAGGGCGGGCACCGGGGAGCTGTTTTTT. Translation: CASMQTRAGTGELFF.

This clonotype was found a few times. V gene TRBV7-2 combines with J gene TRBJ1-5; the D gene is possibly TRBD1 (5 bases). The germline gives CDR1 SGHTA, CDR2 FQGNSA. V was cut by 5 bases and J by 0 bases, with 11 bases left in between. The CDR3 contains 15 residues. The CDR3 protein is CASSPQGRSNQPQHF. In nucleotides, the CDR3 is TGTGCCAGCAGCCCCCAGGGCCGTAGCAATCAGCCCCAGCATTTT. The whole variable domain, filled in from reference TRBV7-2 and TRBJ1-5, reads GAGVSQSPSNKVTEKGKDVELRCDPISGHTALYWYRQSLGQGLEFLIYFQGNSAPDKSGLPSDRFSAERTGGSVSTLTIQRTQQEDSAVYLCASSPQGRSNQPQHFGDGTRLSIL.

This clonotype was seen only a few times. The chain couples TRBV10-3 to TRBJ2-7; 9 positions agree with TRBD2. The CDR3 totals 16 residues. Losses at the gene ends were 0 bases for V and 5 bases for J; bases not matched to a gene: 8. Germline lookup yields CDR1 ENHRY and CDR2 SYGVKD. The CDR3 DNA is TGTGCCATCAGTGAGTCGTCTAGCGGGGTGGTAAACGAGCAGTACTTC. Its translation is CAISESSSGVVNEQYF.

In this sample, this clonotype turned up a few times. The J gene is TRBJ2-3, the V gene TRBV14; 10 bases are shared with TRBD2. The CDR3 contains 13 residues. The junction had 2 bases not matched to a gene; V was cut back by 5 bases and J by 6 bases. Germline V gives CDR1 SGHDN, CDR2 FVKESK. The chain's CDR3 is CASSTGLADTQYF. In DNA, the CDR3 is TGTGCCAGCAGCACGGGACTAGCGGATACGCAGTATTTT.

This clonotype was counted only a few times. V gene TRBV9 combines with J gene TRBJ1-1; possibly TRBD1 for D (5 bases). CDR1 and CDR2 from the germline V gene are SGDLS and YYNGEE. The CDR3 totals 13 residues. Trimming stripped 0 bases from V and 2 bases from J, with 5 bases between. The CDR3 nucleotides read TGTGCCAGCAGCGTAGGGACAAACACTGAAGCTTTCTTT. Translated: CASSVGTNTEAFF. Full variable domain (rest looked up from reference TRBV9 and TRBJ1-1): DSGVTQTPKHLITATGQRVTLRCSPRSGDLSVYWYQQSLDQGLQFLIQYYNGEERAKGNILERFSAQQFPDLHSELNLSSLELGDSALYFCASSVGTNTEAFFGQGTRLTVV.

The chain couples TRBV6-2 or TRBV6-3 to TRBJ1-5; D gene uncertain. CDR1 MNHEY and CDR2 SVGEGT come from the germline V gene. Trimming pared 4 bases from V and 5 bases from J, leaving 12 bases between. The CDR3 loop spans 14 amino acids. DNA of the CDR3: TGTGCCAGCAGTTTTCGCAGGACGCATCAGCCCCAGCATTTT. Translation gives CASSFRRTHQPQHF.

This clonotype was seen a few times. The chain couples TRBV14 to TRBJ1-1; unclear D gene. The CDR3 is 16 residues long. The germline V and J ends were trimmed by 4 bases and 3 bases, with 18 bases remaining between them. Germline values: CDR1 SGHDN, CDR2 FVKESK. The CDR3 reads CASSPQRMVSDTEAFF. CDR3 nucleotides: TGTGCCAGCAGCCCCCAAAGGATGGTCAGTGACACTGAAGCTTTCTTT.

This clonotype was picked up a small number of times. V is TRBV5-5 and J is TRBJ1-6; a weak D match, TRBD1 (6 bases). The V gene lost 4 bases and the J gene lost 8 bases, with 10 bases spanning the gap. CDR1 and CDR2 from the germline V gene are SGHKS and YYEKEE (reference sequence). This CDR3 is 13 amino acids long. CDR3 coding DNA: TGTGCCAGCAGCCCGGACAGATATTCACCCCTCCACTTT. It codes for CASSPDRYSPLHF.

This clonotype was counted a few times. DNA of the CDR3: TGTGCCAGCAGCTCATTCAAAGGGCACACCTTC. Encoded protein: CASSSFKGHTF. The chain joins TRBV28 to TRBJ1-2; D is undetermined. CDR1 MDHEN and CDR2 SYDVKM come from the germline V gene. The CDR3 runs 11 residues. V was cut by 6 bases and J by 12 bases, with 14 bases left in between.

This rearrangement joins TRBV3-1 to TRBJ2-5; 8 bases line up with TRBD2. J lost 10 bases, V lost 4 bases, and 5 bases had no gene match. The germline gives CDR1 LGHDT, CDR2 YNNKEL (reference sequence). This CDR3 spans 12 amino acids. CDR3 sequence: CASSPAAGGQYF. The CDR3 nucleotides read TGTGCCAGCAGCCCCGCCGCGGGGGGCCAGTACTTC.

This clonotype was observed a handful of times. In DNA form, the CDR3 reads TGTGCCAGCAAGTCACAGGGGGAGTGGTACGAGCAGTACTTC. Its protein is CASKSQGEWYEQYF. The chain has TRBV2 and TRBJ2-7, with TRBD1 identical over 8 bases. Trimming took 7 bases from V and 4 from J; bases not matched to a gene: 9. Germline V lookup: CDR1 SNHLY, CDR2 FYNNEI. The CDR3 consists of 14 residues.

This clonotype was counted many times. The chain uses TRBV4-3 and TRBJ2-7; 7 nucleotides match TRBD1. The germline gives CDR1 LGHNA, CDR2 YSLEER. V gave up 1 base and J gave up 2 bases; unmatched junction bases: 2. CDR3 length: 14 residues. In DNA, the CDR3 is TGCGCCAGCAGCCAAGGACAGGGAGCCTACGAGCAGTACTTC. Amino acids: CASSQGQGAYEQYF.

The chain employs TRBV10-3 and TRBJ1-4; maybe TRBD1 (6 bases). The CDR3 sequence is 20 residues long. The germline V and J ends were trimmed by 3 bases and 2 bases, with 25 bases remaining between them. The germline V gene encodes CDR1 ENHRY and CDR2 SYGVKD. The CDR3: CAISEGGVQAVGGTNEKLFF. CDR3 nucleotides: TGTGCCATCAGTGAAGGGGGTGTCCAGGCCGTGGGGGGCACTAATGAAAAACTGTTTTTT.

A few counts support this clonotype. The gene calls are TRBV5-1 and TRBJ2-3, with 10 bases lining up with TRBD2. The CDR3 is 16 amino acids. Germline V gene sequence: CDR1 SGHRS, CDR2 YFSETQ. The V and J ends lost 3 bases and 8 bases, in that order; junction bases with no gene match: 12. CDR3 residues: CASSYEAGGPQGTQYF. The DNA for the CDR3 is TGCGCCAGCAGCTATGAAGCGGGGGGGCCCCAGGGTACGCAGTATTTT. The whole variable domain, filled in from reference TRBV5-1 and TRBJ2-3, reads KAGVTQTPRYLIKTRGQQVTLSCSPISGHRSVSWYQQTPGQGLQFLFEYFSETQRNKGNFPGRFSGRQFSNSRSEMNVSTLELGDSALYLCASSYEAGGPQGTQYFGPGTRLTVL.

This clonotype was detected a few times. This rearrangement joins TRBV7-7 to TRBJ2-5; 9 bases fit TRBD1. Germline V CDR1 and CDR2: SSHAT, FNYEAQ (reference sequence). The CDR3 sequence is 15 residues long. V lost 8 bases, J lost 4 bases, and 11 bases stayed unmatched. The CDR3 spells CASPPPGQGLETQYF. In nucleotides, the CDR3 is TGTGCCAGCCCCCCCCCGGGACAGGGTTTAGAGACCCAGTACTTC.

The chain's CDR3 is CASSRQLTDTEAFF. For the CDR3, the DNA is TGTGCCAGCAGCAGACAGTTAACGGACACTGAAGCTTTCTTT. This chain uses TRBV12-3 or TRBV12-4 with TRBJ1-1, with a weak D call TRBD1 (5 bases). The CDR3 is 14 amino acids. Trimming removed 6 bases from V and 3 bases from J, with 14 bases in between.

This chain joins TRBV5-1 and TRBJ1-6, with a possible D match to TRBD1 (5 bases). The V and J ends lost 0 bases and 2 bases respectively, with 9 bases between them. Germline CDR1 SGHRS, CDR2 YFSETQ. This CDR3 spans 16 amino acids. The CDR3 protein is CASSLAQGTYNSPLHF. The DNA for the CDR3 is TGCGCCAGCAGCTTGGCTCAGGGAACCTATAATTCACCCCTCCACTTT.

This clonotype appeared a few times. CDR3 coding DNA: TGTGCCATCAGGAACAGGGGCCATACCTACGAGCAGTACTTC. This encodes CAIRNRGHTYEQYF. The chain joins TRBV10-3 to TRBJ2-7; the match to TRBD1 covers 7 bases. Germline-derived CDR1 and CDR2 are ENHRY and SYGVKD. This CDR3 is 14 amino acids long. The trim removed 6 bases at V and 2 bases at J, leaving 7 bases unmatched.

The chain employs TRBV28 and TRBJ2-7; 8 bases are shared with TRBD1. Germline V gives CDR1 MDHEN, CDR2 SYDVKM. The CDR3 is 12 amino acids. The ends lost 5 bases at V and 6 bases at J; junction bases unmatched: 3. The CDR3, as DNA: TGTGCCAGCAGTGTTGGACAGGGCGAGCAGTACGTC. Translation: CASSVGQGEQYV.

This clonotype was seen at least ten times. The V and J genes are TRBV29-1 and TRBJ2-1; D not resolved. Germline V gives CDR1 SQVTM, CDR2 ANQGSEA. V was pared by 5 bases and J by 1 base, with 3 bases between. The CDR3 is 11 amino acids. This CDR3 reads CSVRSYNEQFF. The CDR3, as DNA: TGCAGCGTTCGATCCTACAATGAGCAGTTCTTC.

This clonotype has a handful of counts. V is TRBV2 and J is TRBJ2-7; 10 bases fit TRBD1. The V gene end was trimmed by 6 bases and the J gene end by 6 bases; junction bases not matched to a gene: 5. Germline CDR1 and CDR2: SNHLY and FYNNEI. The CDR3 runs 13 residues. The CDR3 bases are TGTGCCAGCAGCGCTTGGGACAGGGGCGAGCAGTACGTC. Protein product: CASSAWDRGEQYV.

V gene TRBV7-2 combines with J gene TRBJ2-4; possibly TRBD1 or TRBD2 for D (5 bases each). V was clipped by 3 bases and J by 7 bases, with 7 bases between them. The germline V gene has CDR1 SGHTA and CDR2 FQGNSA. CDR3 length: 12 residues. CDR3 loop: CASSFEGNIQYF. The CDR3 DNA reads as TGTGCCAGCAGCTTCGAGGGGAACATTCAGTACTTC.

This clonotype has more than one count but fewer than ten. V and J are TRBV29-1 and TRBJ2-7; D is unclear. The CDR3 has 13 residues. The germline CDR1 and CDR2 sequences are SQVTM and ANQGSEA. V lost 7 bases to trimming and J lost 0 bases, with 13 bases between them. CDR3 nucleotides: TGCAGCGCCTCCGCGGCCTACTCCTACGAGCAGTACTTC. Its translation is CSASAAYSYEQYF.

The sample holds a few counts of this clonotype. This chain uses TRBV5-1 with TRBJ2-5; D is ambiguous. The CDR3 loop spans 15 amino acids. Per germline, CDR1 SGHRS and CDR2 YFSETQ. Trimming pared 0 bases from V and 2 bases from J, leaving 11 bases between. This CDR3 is CASSLGQLLQETQYF. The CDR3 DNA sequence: TGCGCCAGCAGCTTGGGCCAGCTACTTCAAGAGACCCAGTACTTC. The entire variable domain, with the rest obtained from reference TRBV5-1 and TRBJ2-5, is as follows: KAGVTQTPRYLIKTRGQQVTLSCSPISGHRSVSWYQQTPGQGLQFLFEYFSETQRNKGNFPGRFSGRQFSNSRSEMNVSTLELGDSALYLCASSLGQLLQETQYFGPGTRLLVL.

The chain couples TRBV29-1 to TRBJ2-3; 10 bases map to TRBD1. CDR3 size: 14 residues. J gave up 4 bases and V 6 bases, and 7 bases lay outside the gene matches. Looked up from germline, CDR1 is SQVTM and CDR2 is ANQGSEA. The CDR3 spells CSVQRDRGSDTQYF. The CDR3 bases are TGCAGCGTCCAACGGGACAGGGGATCAGATACGCAGTATTTT.

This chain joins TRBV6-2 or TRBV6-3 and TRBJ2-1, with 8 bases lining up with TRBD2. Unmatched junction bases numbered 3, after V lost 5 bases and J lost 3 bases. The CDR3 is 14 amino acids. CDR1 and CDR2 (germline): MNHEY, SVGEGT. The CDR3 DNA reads TGTGCCAGCAGTACGGGGGGGGGCTACAATGAGCAGTTCTTC. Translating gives CASSTGGGYNEQFF.